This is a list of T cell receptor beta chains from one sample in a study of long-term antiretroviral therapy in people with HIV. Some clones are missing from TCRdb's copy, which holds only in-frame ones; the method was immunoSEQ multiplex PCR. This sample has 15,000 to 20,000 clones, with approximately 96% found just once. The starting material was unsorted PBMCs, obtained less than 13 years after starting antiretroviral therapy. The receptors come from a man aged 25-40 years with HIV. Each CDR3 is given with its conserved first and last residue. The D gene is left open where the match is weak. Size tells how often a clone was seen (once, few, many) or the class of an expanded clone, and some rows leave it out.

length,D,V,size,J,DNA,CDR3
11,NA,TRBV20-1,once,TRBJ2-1,TGCAGTGCTAGAGGTGTCAATGAGCAGTTCTTC,CSARGVNEQFF
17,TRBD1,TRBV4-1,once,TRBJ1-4,TGCGCCAGCAGCCAAGTTTTCTCCGGGACAGGGAATGAAAAACTGTTTTTT,CASSQVFSGTGNEKLFF
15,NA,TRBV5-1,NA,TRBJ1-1,TGCGCCAGCAGCTTGGTCTCCACAGGGAACACTGAAGCTTTCTTT,CASSLVSTGNTEAFF
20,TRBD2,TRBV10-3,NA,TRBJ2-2,TGTGCCATCAGTGGACTAGCGGCCCCGGGGAAGCCCCAGAACACCGGGGAGCTGTTTTTT,CAISGLAAPGKPQNTGELFF
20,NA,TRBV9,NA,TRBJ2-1,TGTGCCAGCAGCGTAGTTGGGCGGACCCCCAAGGAACCGCTCTACAATGAGCAGTTCTTC,CASSVVGRTPKEPLYNEQFF
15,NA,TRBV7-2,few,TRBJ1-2,TGTGCCAGCAGCTTAGCCCAGGAAGCTAACTATGGCTACACCTTC,CASSLAQEANYGYTF
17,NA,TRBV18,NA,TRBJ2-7,TGTGCCAGCTCCCCCTCGGAGGATTATTTGCTGACCTACGAGCAGTACTTC,CASSPSEDYLLTYEQYF
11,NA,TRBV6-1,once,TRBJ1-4,TGTGCCAGCGGGGATTTCGAAAAACTGTTTTTT,CASGDFEKLFF
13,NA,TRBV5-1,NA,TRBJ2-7,TGCGCCAGCAGCTCTCAGGGAGCCTACGAGCAGTACTTC,CASSSQGAYEQYF
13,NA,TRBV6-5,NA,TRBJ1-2,TGTGCCAGCTGTAATCGGGGGGGCCTAAGCTACACCTTC,CASCNRGGLSYTF
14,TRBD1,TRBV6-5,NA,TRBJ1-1,TGTGCCAGCAGGCCGGGACAGGGAAAAACTGAAGCTTTCTTT,CASRPGQGKTEAFF
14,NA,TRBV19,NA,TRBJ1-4,TGTGCCAGTACCTCACAGGGAGGGGAGGAAAAACTGTTTTTT,CASTSQGGEEKLFF
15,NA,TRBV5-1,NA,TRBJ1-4,TGCGCCAGCAGCTTGGTAGGGCTGGAGGATGAAAAACTGTTTTTT,CASSLVGLEDEKLFF
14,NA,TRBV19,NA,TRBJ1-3,TGTGCCAGTAGGGCGGCAGTCTCTGGAAACACCATATATTTT,CASRAAVSGNTIYF
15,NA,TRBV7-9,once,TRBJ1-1,TGTGCCAGCAGCTTACATTTGGGGAGGAACACTGAAGCTTTCTTT,CASSLHLGRNTEAFF
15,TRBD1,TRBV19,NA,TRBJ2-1,TGTGCCAGTCGGGAGAGTCCGGGACAGGCCAATGAGCAGTTCTTC,CASRESPGQANEQFF
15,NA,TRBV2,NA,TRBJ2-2,TGTGCCAGCAGTCCTACTAGTACGAACACCGGGGAGCTGTTTTTT,CASSPTSTNTGELFF
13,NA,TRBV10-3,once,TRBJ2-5,TGTGCCGCCGCACAGGGATTAGGAGAGACCCAGTACTTC,CAAAQGLGETQYF
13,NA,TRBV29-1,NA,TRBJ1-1,TGCAGCGGATTACAGGACCTGAACACTGAAGCTTTCTTT,CSGLQDLNTEAFF
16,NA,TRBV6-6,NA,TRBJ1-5,TGTGCCAGCAGCCAACAGGCAGGCGGCAGCAATCAGCCCCAGCATTTT,CASSQQAGGSNQPQHF
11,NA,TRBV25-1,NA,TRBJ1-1,TGTGCCAGCGGTGACAGCTCCGTAGCTTTCTTT,CASGDSSVAFF
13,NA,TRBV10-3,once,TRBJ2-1,TGTGCCATCAGTGACTATGTTGGCAATGAGCAGTTCTTC,CAISDYVGNEQFF
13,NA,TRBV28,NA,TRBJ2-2,TGTGCCAGCAAACAGGCAAACACCGGGGAGCTGTTTTTT,CASKQANTGELFF
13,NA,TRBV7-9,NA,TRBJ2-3,TGTGCCAGCAGCCAAGGGAGCACAGATACGCAGTATTTT,CASSQGSTDTQYF
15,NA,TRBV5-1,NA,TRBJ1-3,TGCGCCAGCAGCTTGGCGGCGGACTCTGGAAACACCATATATTTT,CASSLAADSGNTIYF
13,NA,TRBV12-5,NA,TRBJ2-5,TGTGCTAGTGGTATAGGGTGGGGGGAGACCCAGTACTTC,CASGIGWGETQYF